This T cell receptor beta chain stems from a study of cytomegalovirus exposure and HLA in healthy donors (dated by TCRdb to 2015 to 2018). As for the study more broadly: According to an earlier analysis of 550 to 700 of the donors, 150 million to 200 million T cells yielded roughly 110 million unique TCR beta sequences and approximately 300 Gb of sequence data. Typing coverage differed by locus: A, B, C, DRB1 and DQB1 were typed in about 620-640 donors, DQA1 in 522, DPA1 in 600 to 610, and DPB1 in approximately 450. HLA typing covered class I and class II loci at four-digit resolution. Every repertoire in the discovery cohort had been generated on one and the same sequencing platform. An early release that covered roughly 600 HLA-typed donors contained approximately 300 gigabases of sequencing data and approximately 85 million unique TCR sequences. Besides the first cohort of 550 to 750 subjects, a separate validation cohort made up of roughly 130 different subjects was used. Among about 370 genotyped donors of the cohort, an average of roughly 230,000 unique TCR beta nucleotide sequences was sequenced per donor, of which about 18% were non-productive. Of the roughly 430 genotyped donors, over 65% fell in the genetic ancestry cluster associated with self-reported Caucasian donors. Rather than drawing on any new phenotypic data, the later analysis identified candidate immune exposures from TCR beta sequences and the way those sequences occurred across donors. Alongside the repertoire data, information on donor age, sex, ethnicity and CMV serostatus was compiled. A later analysis re-analyzed previously published TCR beta repertoires from 500 to 700 donors and added high-resolution HLA genotyping to study TCR occurrence patterns. The T cell repertoires of 670 or so subjects were profiled by immunosequencing and related to cytomegalovirus serostatus. Because of strong linkage in the cohort, five DR-DQ haplotypes were treated as single units for association and clustering. To predict cytomegalovirus infection status, the study combined high-throughput TCR immunosequencing, statistical association of individual TCRs with disease status, and machine learning. The study aimed to test whether signatures of past pathogen exposure could be identified by cataloging public T cell receptors. In an earlier analysis of 500 to 650 of the donors, high-throughput TCR beta sequencing was used to judge whether each TCR beta V gene segment behaved as functional or pseudogenic. Genome-wide SNP genotypes for about 65% of the roughly 700 donors were used in a later genetic analysis, which treated that subset as a discovery cohort. Findings and caveats that apply to the study as a whole: The only immune exposure information available for the cohort was CMV serostatus. Strong co-occurrence of HLA alleles, especially DR and DQ, made assigning TCR associations to individual alleles difficult. Because HLA typing was missing for some donors at each locus, association tests included only the typed subset. In the study, approximately 160 TCR beta chains were listed as associated with cytomegalovirus. While some public TCRs were present in many individuals, most TCR sequences turned up only very rarely across donors. Linkage disequilibrium might explain the correlated functional status among segregating V segments, but an unknown experimental factor could not be excluded. Only TCR beta chains were sequenced in this cohort, and the absence of alpha or paired-chain data limited detectable features. A later analysis found that TCR association rates varied across HLA loci, with DRB1 alleles showing the most associated TCRs and HLA-C alleles the fewest. An association between a missense DCLRE1C variant and V-gene and J-gene trimming of TCR beta chains was found in a later genetic analysis and replicated in an independent cohort. In a later analysis, most CMV-associated TCR beta chains were found to appear HLA-restricted, with HLA associations seemingly driven largely by CMV exposure. A later analysis found that HLA-associated TCR beta chains were more clonally expanded and had lower generation probabilities than equally common non-associated chains. A further reported finding was that TCR beta sequences accurately predicted the HLA-A and HLA-B alleles for most subjects in the first cohort. Broadly in line with IMGT annotations, most TCR beta V segments showed up in productive rearrangements about 87% or about 30% of the time in an earlier analysis of several hundred of the donors. The classifier was reported to diagnose cytomegalovirus status with high specificity and sensitivity in both the original and validation cohorts. In a later analysis, around 15,000 TCR beta sequences were associated with specific HLA alleles at a false discovery rate of 0.05. In vitro tests confirmed that a few of the cytomegalovirus-associated TCR beta chains recognize cytomegalovirus antigens. Because the 87-base-pair reads could not distinguish some IMGT-functional V segments, including TRBV6-2 and TRBV6-3, those segments were excluded. A cluster of highly shared sequence variants was judged likely to represent a technical artifact of the sequencing pipeline. Compared with the approximately 720-donor mean, donors in an Asian-associated ancestry cluster had fewer N-insertions in productive TCRs, according to a later genetic analysis. Because counts were too low, roughly 18 rarely observed V segments, including chromosome 9 orphons, were left out of the earlier analysis of about 500 of the donors. In a later analysis, several top co-occurrence clusters were reported to appear linked to parvovirus B19, influenza, CMV and Epstein-Barr virus. The authors suggested that the approach could potentially be extended to other disease states and immunological phenotypes. The presence/absence analyses assumed that sequencing depth was roughly uniform across donors, and that assumption may not be true.

V is clipped by 8 bases and J by 10 bases, and the sequence between their germline boundaries is 15 bases long. Counted from cysteine to phenylalanine, this CDR3 has 12 amino acids. The sequence is cut down to CDR3 DNA, 36 bases in frame from base 1. Taken from the germline V gene, the CDR1 and CDR2 loops are MGHDK and SYGVNS. The library was obtained by the immunoSEQ multiplex PCR assay. A mixture of 60 forward primers for TCR Vbeta segments and 13 reverse primers for TCR Jbeta segments was used in the multiplex PCR. The CDR3 region of rearranged TCR beta genes was amplified from genomic DNA by a multiplex PCR assay. Amplified TCR beta libraries were sequenced as 87-base-pair reads on the Illumina HiSeq System. Turning to the authors' computational methods: A later analysis tallied around 82 million unique TCR beta chains across the 550 to 850 repertoires, and some 10 million of those chains were shared by two or more donors. A nearest-neighbor algorithm error-corrected the raw reads and collapsed the reads into unique sequences, merging closely related sequences to remove PCR and sequencing errors. V, D and J gene segments were assigned by aligning CDR3 sequences to IMGT reference sequences. For a sequence to be retained, a match of at least six nucleotides to both a V gene segment and a J gene segment was required. Rearrangements were classified as productive when the CDR3 lacked stop codons and remained in frame with V and J, and all other rearrangements were classified as non-productive. CDR3 was defined according to IMGT convention as the region running from the second conserved V-encoded cysteine to the conserved J-encoded phenylalanine. In an earlier analysis of around 600 of the donors, sequences lacking an unambiguous match to a single V gene segment were excluded. An earlier analysis of 500 to 700 of the donors classified V segments as functional when productive rearrangements were above 56.7% and as segregating when the standard deviation between donors was above 5%. A statistical classification framework was built to diagnose cytomegalovirus status from the catalog of TCR beta chain sequences. A later analysis assigned V and J genes by comparing TCR nucleotide sequences with IMGT/GENE-DB human TR gene sequences. Using the TCRdist pipeline, a later analysis assigned CDR3 sequences along with most-parsimonious VDJ recombination scenarios. In a later analysis, each TCR beta chain was defined by its CDR3 amino acid sequence together with its V-gene family, and reads without a unique V-gene family were excluded. As a way to deal with suspected cross-contamination and a sequencing artifact, a later analysis dropped over 550 nucleotide sequences that were highly shared and had low generation probability. In a later analysis, a clonal expansion index for each public chain was calculated from normalized within-repertoire ranks of inferred template counts. Generation probabilities in a later analysis came from a VDJ recombination model fitted to out-of-frame rearrangements, and those results were checked against IGoR. A later analysis scored TCR-TCR, TCR-HLA and TCR-CMV co-occurrence with hypergeometric tests, applying a repertoire-size bias correction to TCR pairs. A later analysis estimated false discovery rates by permuting HLA or CMV assignments 20 times. In a later analysis, co-occurring TCRs were grouped using DBSCAN, and TCRdist sequence similarity was added for clustering within HLA-allele-positive subsets. Repertoires with fewer than 30,000 or more than 120,000 public chains were left out of co-occurrence clustering, as were five repertoires with anomalous nucleotide sharing. Here the immuneACCESS table is served through TCRdb, limited to in-frame sequences with V and J called. Missing clones are a known gap in these copies; in checked studies unresolved V genes cover under half, and the rest lacks a known reason. V and J calls plus clone size are reproduced from that table; the DNA served to infer D and trimming. The table for this sample lists fewer than 110,000 clones; roughly 72% of them were counted only once. Of the sample, around 7.4% is held by the ten largest clones.

This clone has only a few counts. Its cognate antigen has yet to be identified. No base-level quality is on record; no much larger clone is a single base apart. The cohort comprised 666 healthy bone marrow donors. Cohort members were all nominally healthy when sampled, although unrecorded immune exposures were likely present. The donor was CMV seronegative and was included in the group of approximately 350 seronegative cohort members. Every donor gave a peripheral blood sample, and the peripheral blood mononuclear cells from that sample were used for TCR beta sequencing. The Qiagen DNeasy Blood Extraction Kit was used to extract genomic DNA from the blood cell samples.

Sequencing used PBMCs. This clonotype originated in a man aged 25-40 years in good health and CMV-seronegative. This chain joins TRBV25-1 to TRBJ2-1, with TRBD2 tentatively as D gene (6 bases match). The CDR3 region: CASAWTSGEQFF. The DNA sequence is as follows: TGTGCCAGCGCCTGGACCAGCGGGGAGCAGTTCTTC. The reference TRBV25-1 and TRBJ2-1 proteins fill in what lies around the CDR3, so the full variable domain reads EADIYQTPRYLVIGTGKKITLECSQTMGHDKMYWYQQDPGMELHLIHYSYGVNSTEKGDLSSESTVSRIRTEHFPLTLESARPSHTSQYLCASAWTSGEQFFGPGTRLTVL.